Each of the 13 T cell receptor beta chains below was sequenced from the same sample in a study of blood T cell repertoires in COVID-19. TCRdb's table, derived via immunoSEQ multiplex PCR, lists solely in-frame clones and lacks some. The table shows some 200,000 clones, with around 84% occurring only once. The sequenced sample was peripheral blood. The receptors were sampled from a woman of 80 years or more with active or convalescent COVID-19.

This clone was seen a single time. V and J are TRBV18 and TRBJ2-7; 8 positions agree with TRBD2. The CDR3 consists of 13 residues. Germline V gene data show CDR1 as KGHSH and CDR2 as LQKENI. V lost 3 bases to trimming and J lost 3 bases; unmatched junction nucleotides: 1. CDR3 loop: CASSPGLDYEQYF. CDR3 DNA sequence: TGTGCCAGCTCACCGGGACTAGACTACGAGCAGTACTTC.

V and J are TRBV25-1 and TRBJ1-2, with D perhaps matching TRBD1 (5 bases). V lost 2 bases and J 7 bases, leaving 11 bases between the germline ends. From germline, CDR1 is MGHDK and CDR2 SYGVNS. The CDR3 covers 13 residues. The CDR3 DNA reads as TGTGCCAGCAGTGAAGGCGGCAGGGCTGGCTACACCTTC. Translating gives CASSEGGRAGYTF.

Only a few counts were recorded for this clone. This chain's CDR3 is CASSNRGGEAFF. Here the CDR3 DNA reads TGTGCCAGTAGTAACAGGGGTGGTGAAGCTTTCTTT. The chain carries TRBV19 and TRBJ1-1; 7 positions agree with TRBD1. The CDR3 runs to 12 residues. The germline gives CDR1 LNHDA, CDR2 SQIVND (reference sequence). The V segment lost 4 bases and the J segment 7 bases; nucleotides outside the gene matches: 3.

Comments on this clone: This may be a read error, as it is one base from a much larger clone. The chain has TRBV27 and TRBJ1-1; weak D call: TRBD1 (5 bases). CDR3 size: 13 residues. The V gene lost 6 bases and the J gene lost 1 base, with 9 bases spanning the gap. The germline V gene has CDR1 MNHEY and CDR2 SMNVEV (reference sequence). CDR3 in DNA: TGTGCCAGCAGCCACACAGGGAACACTGAAGCTTTCTTT. Its translation is CASSHTGNTEAFF.

The chain couples TRBV11-3 to TRBJ1-6; 8 bases agree with TRBD1. The V segment lost 5 bases and the J segment 9 bases; nucleotides outside the gene matches: 3. Germline V lookup: CDR1 SGHNT, CDR2 YENEEA. The CDR3 runs 13 residues. This CDR3 reads CASSPGGSSPLHF. The CDR3 nucleotides read TGTGCCAGCAGCCCAGGGGGCTCTTCACCCCTCCACTTT.

CDR3 region: CASSQDRGGFTDTQYF. CDR3 DNA sequence: TGTGCCAGCAGCCAAGACAGGGGAGGATTCACAGATACGCAGTATTTT. The chain has TRBV5-5 and TRBJ2-3; 8 nucleotides match TRBD1. The CDR3 loop spans 16 amino acids. Germline lookup yields CDR1 SGHKS and CDR2 YYEKEE (reference sequence). The V segment lost 4 bases and the J segment 2 bases; nucleotides outside the gene matches: 9. The full variable domain, with the rest looked up from reference TRBV5-5 and TRBJ2-3, is DAGVTQSPTHLIKTRGQQVTLRCSPISGHKSVSWYQQVLGQGPQFIFQYYEKEERGRGNFPDRFSARQFPNYSSELNVNALLLGDSALYLCASSQDRGGFTDTQYFGPGTRLTVL.

The rearrangement joins TRBV5-1 to TRBJ2-1; 8 bases are a match to TRBD1. Unmatched junction bases numbered 12, after V lost 0 bases and J lost 10 bases. The CDR3 runs 16 residues. Germline loops: CDR1 SGHRS, CDR2 YFSETQ. Written as DNA, the CDR3 is TGCGCCAGCAGCTTGGGGTTCTTTTCAGGGGGCGAAGAGCAGTTCTTC. Amino acids: CASSLGFFSGGEEQFF. The whole variable domain, filled in from reference TRBV5-1 and TRBJ2-1, reads KAGVTQTPRYLIKTRGQQVTLSCSPISGHRSVSWYQQTPGQGLQFLFEYFSETQRNKGNFPGRFSGRQFSNSRSEMNVSTLELGDSALYLCASSLGFFSGGEEQFFGPGTRLTVL.

With respect to this clone: Within the sample, other DNA sequences also encode this same CDR3. The rearrangement links TRBV7-9 to TRBJ2-5, with D unclear. Germline loops: CDR1 SEHNR, CDR2 FQNEAQ (reference sequence). The V end was cut by 5 bases, the J end by 5 bases, with 9 bases between. The CDR3 covers 12 residues. The CDR3 region is CASSLSRETQYF. The CDR3, as DNA: TGTGCCAGCAGCCTGTCGCGTGAGACCCAGTACTTC.

The chain employs TRBV24-1 and TRBJ2-3; TRBD1 aligns across 7 bases. CDR3 length equals 17 residues. V was clipped by 5 bases and J by 0 bases; unmatched bases: 10. Germline V CDR1 and CDR2: KGHDR, SFDVKD. CDR3 nucleotide sequence: TGTGCCACCAGTGCCGCGACAGGGACGCTTAGCACAGATACGCAGTATTTT. The encoded protein is CATSAATGTLSTDTQYF.

The rearrangement uses TRBV2 and TRBJ2-3; D is ambiguous. Trimming stripped 0 bases from V and 5 bases from J, with 12 bases between. CDR1 and CDR2 from the germline V gene are SNHLY and FYNNEI. CDR3 length: 15 residues. The CDR3 loop reads CASSEAMNTQDTQYF. CDR3 nucleotide sequence: TGTGCCAGCAGTGAAGCGATGAACACGCAAGATACGCAGTATTTT.

V gene TRBV11-2 combines with J gene TRBJ2-7, with 13 positions matching TRBD2. V lost 6 bases and J lost 4; bases outside the gene matches: 12. CDR3 length: 17 residues. CDR1 is SGHAT and CDR2 is FQNNGV in the germline V gene. CDR3 DNA sequence: TGTGCCAGCAGGGGCCCCGGACTAGCGGGAGCACTATACGAGCAGTACTTC. Residues: CASRGPGLAGALYEQYF.

This clone is a singleton in its sample. The chain uses TRBV27 and TRBJ2-3, with D possibly TRBD1 on 6 matching bases. This CDR3 comprises 15 residues. Germline V gives CDR1 MNHEY, CDR2 SMNVEV (reference sequence). V was shortened by 3 bases and J by 0 bases, with 10 bases between the two germline ends. CDR3 loop: CASSFAQGSTDTQYF. Written as DNA, the CDR3 is TGTGCCAGCAGTTTCGCTCAGGGGAGCACAGATACGCAGTATTTT.

The V gene is TRBV27, the J gene TRBJ1-2; D possibly corresponds to TRBD1 (6 bases). CDR3 length: 13 amino acids. The V gene's germline CDR1 is MNHEY and CDR2 SMNVEV (reference sequence). Trimming left V 6 bases short and J 4 bases short, with 12 bases between. In DNA, the CDR3 is TGTGCCAGCAGCTCCCAGGGGCCCTATGGCTACACCTTC. Its protein product is CASSSQGPYGYTF.